This T cell receptor (beta chain) was identified in a study of early T cells in non-severe SARS-CoV-2 infection. The table lists this clonotype with many counts. Its antigen is currently unknown. CDR1 and CDR2 (germline): SGHRS, YFSETQ. The CDR3 has 13 amino acids. V was clipped by 0 bases and J by 7 bases, with 10 bases between them. Study-wide results and limits: Clonotype matching in VDJdb favored anti-spike CD8 responses and did not capture private and CD4 specificities.

Attached unique molecular identifiers marked individual cDNA molecules. TCRdb used MiXCR to reprocess the 5' RACE reads, holding one entry per CDR3 protein. The profile shows approximately 71,000 distinct CDR3 sequences, more than 10% of them singletons. Material for sequencing was whole blood. The TCR sequence derives from an adult who was a healthcare worker with PCR-confirmed SARS-CoV-2 infection or an uninfected control (not recorded which). The chain combines TRBV5-1 with TRBJ2-5; D call uncertain. CDR3 loop: CASSLDNGRTQYF. As DNA, the CDR3 is TGCGCCAGCAGCTTGGACAATGGTCGGACCCAGTACTTC.